This TCR beta chain was identified during a study of identical twins. From germline, CDR1 is SGHDT and CDR2 YYEEEE. Trimming left V 4 bases short and J 7 bases short, with 13 bases between. CDR3 length equals 13 residues. Template switching (which added a universal primer site) was used, and cDNA carried unique molecular identifiers. A single record per CDR3 protein comes from TCRdb applying MiXCR to the 5' RACE reads. The profile shows more than 400,000 distinct CDR3 sequences, roughly 15% of them singletons. This same sample was also part of a study on yellow fever vaccine responses in identical twins.

Sequenced: CD4+ T cells sorted from blood. The sequence came from a woman under 30 in good health. This rearrangement joins TRBV5-6 to TRBJ2-3, with D perhaps matching TRBD2 (6 bases). CDR3 sequence (DNA): TGTGCCAGCAGCCGCGGGACTGAATATACGCAGTATTTT. It yields the protein CASSRGTEYTQYF.